This T cell receptor beta chain was sequenced in a study of beta chain features in type 1 diabetes. Overall study: Sorted cells examined across all samples numbered roughly 100 million. Study findings and constraints: Naive, central memory and regulatory TCRB repertoires appeared more similar among patients than healthy donors. There was a moderate but significant shortening of TCRB CDR3s in all four CD4+ subsets of Type 1 diabetes patients.

This clone occurred a few times. Its antigen is not identified. Sequencing targeted expressed TCRB transcripts, as all isolated RNA had been reverse transcribed. The protocol was immunoSEQ multiplex PCR, while the TCRdb copy is restricted to in-frame clones and leaves out a portion. Among approximately 150,000 clones, around an eighth were seen once, and the ten largest hold under 1.5%. With 0 bases removed from V and 6 bases from J, the gap between germline ends came to 12 bases. Germline V gives CDR1 SGDLS, CDR2 YYNGEE. The CDR3 covers 15 residues. It was via CD45RO/CCR7/CD25/CD127/CD95/CD27 that CD4+ naive, central memory, regulatory and stem cell-like memory cells were sorted. Purity of each sorted population was above 95%.

The chain combines TRBV9 with TRBJ1-4; TRBD1 is a possible D gene (6 bases). Sequences were obtained from central memory CD4+ T cells from blood. This clonotype was obtained from a man aged 18 to 30 with type 1 diabetes. CDR3 residues: CASSVEGSGDEKLFF. The DNA of the CDR3 is TGTGCCAGCAGCGTAGAGGGTTCAGGGGATGAAAAACTGTTTTTT. Full variable domain (outside the CDR3, taken from reference TRBV9 and TRBJ1-4): DSGVTQTPKHLITATGQRVTLRCSPRSGDLSVYWYQQSLDQGLQFLIQYYNGEERAKGNILERFSAQQFPDLHSELNLSSLELGDSALYFCASSVEGSGDEKLFFGSGTQLSVL.